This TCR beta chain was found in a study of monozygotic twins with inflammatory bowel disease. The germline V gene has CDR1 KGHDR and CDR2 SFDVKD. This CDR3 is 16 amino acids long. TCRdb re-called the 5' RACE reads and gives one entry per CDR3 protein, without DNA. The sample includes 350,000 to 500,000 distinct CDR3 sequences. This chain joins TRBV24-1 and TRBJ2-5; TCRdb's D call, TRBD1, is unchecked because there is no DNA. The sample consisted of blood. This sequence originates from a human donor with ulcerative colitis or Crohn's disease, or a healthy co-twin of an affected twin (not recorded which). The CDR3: CATSDPGTGSQETQYF.